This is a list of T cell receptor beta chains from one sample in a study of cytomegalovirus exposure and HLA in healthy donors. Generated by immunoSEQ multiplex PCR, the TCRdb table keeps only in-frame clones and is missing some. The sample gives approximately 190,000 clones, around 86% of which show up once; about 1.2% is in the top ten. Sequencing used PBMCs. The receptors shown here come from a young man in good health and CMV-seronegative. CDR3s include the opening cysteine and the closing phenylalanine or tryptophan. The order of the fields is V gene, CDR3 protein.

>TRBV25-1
CASRQGAGYGYTF
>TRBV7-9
CASSHRDRISSGANVLTF
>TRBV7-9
CASRLAGVGDEQFF
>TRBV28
CASSLGWRETQYF
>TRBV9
CASSADRLAASYEQYF
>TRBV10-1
CASSDGVSWEQYF
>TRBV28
CASRIGGARYEQYF
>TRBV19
CASSPRARGAHQPQHF
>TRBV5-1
CATVIGQELAKNIQYF
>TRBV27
CASSWHGSTTGDYGYTF
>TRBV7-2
CASNAGGVSTEAFF
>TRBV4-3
CASSQDRAGSNQPQHF
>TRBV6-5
CASSYGLAGGIEQYF
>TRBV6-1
CASSEAAATAYEQYF
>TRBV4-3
CASSQRGNEQFF
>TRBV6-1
CASSEETGLAIDTQYF
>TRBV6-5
CASVGRGGLNTQYF
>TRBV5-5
CASSLAGLARSGELFF
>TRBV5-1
CASSWDRDAKNIQYF
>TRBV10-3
CAISESQGLNTEAFF
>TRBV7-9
CATTGGGGNQPQHF
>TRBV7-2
CASSFTGWGTEAFF
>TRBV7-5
CARKARVATGTDTQYF
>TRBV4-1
CASSLAGTGNEKLFF
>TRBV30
CAWSLVSGNTIYF
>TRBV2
CAGGGGNNQPQHF
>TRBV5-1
CASSVGPGTRDYGYTF
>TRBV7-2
CASSSNLRGSGYTF
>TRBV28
CASGGVRPPYGYTF
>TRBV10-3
CAISGSGESTDTQYF
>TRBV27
CAIPPEGANSPLHF
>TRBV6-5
CASSYSTANYEQYF
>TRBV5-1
CASSLVPWTGGGNTEAFF
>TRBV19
CASSNKGDTYEQYF
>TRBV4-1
CASNRQGMICEEFF
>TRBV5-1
CASTARGASGNGEQFF
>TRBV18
CASSPPNGAGGGNTIYF
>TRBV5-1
CASRFRGNTEAFF
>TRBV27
CATRQGSYNEQFF
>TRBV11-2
CASSTRTSGANEQYF
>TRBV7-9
CASSFRQDSYEQYF
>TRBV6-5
CASSYVQLAGYEQYF
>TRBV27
CASNPSGRVSYEQYF
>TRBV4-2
CASSQTRVTEAFF
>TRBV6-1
CASSGRTGGGDGYTF
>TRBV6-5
CASGDRDNSPLHF
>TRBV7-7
CASSLERVPGELFF
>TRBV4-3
CASSQDLGAGANVLTF
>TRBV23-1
CASSQPNRDRGRGTSGKKTYEQYF
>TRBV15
CATSRAARGDNEQFF
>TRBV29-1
CSAGQGIETQYF
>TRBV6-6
CASSYPQGGNGYTF
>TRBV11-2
CASSLISGRLYNEQFF
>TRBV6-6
CASSYSGTEKETQYF
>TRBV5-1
CASSRGTSGSYEQYF